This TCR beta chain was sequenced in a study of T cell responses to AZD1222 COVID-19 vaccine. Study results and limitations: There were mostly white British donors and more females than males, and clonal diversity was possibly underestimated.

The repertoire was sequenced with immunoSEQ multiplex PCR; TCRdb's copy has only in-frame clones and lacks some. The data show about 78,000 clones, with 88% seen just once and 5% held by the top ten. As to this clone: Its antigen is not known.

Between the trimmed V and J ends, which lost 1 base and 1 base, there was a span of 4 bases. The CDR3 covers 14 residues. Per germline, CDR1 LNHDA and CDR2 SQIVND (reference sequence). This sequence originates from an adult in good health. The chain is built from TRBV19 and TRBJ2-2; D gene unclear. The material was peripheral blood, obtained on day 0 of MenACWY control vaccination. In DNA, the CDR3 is TGTGCCAGTAGTATAGTAGAGAACACCGGGGAGCTGTTTTTT. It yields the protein CASSIVENTGELFF.